Following are 30 T cell receptor beta chains from one sample sequenced in a study of T-cell reconstitution after alpha-beta-depleted transplantation in children. The authors prepared the TCRbeta library with unique molecular identifiers. One entry per CDR3 protein, called by TCRdb with MiXCR from the PCR reads. The sample carries 500,000 to 650,000 distinct CDR3 sequences, 10% to 15% recorded once. This sample comprised PBMCs, mostly from graft donor cells, obtained 360 days after TCRalphabeta/CD19-depleted stem cell transplant. The receptor set was obtained from a male patient younger than 18 who had a stem cell transplant for acute myeloid leukemia, so the T cells may come from the graft donor.

The table lists this clonotype with a few counts. J is TRBJ2-1 and V is TRBV12-3 or TRBV12-4; 7 bases line up with TRBD2. V lost 5 bases and J lost 10; bases outside the gene matches: 11. The CDR3 loop spans 14 amino acids. The CDR3 here is CASSPLAVRGEQFF. CDR3 nucleotides: TGTGCCAGCAGTCCCCTAGCGGTTCGGGGCGAGCAGTTCTTC.

This clonotype showed up many times. The chain uses TRBV27 and TRBJ2-5; the match to TRBD2 covers 8 bases. With V trimmed by 6 bases and J by 3 bases, 9 bases remained unmatched. The CDR3 sequence is 15 residues long. Germline loops: CDR1 MNHEY, CDR2 SMNVEV (reference sequence). The CDR3 region has the DNA TGTGCCAGCAGGAAAGGACTAGCTATTAAAGAGACCCAGTACTTC. Its translation is CASRKGLAIKETQYF.

This clonotype has a count of ten or more. CDR3 in amino acids: CASSPGLANNEQFF. The CDR3, as DNA: TGTGCCAGTAGCCCAGGGCTGGCAAACAATGAGCAGTTCTTC. The gene calls are TRBV19 and TRBJ2-1; weak D call: TRBD1 (5 bases). CDR1 is LNHDA, CDR2 SQIVND, per germline (reference sequence). There are 14 residues in the CDR3. Trimming pared 6 bases from V and 5 bases from J, leaving 14 bases between.

V and J are TRBV10-3 and TRBJ2-7, with a weak D call TRBD2 (5 bases). Trimming shortened V by 4 bases and J by 3 bases, and 10 bases separated the two germline ends. Germline CDR1 reads ENHRY; CDR2 reads SYGVKD. This CDR3 is 13 amino acids long. The DNA for the CDR3 is TGTGCCATCAGTGGCTTGGGAGTCTACGAGCAGTACTTC. Its protein product is CAISGLGVYEQYF.

This chain uses TRBV20-1 with TRBJ2-7; TRBD2 aligns across 11 bases. Looked up from germline, CDR1 is DFQATT and CDR2 is SNEGSKA (reference sequence). V lost 3 bases to trimming and J lost 2 bases; unmatched junction nucleotides: 3. This CDR3 region has 14 residues. In DNA, the CDR3 is TGCAGTGCTAGTCGGACTAGCGGGCCCTACGAGCAGTACTTC. The encoded protein is CSASRTSGPYEQYF.

V gene TRBV7-2 combines with J gene TRBJ2-7, with 10 bases fitting TRBD2. CDR1 is SGHTA, CDR2 FQGNSA, per germline. Trimming at V came to 5 bases and at J to 2 bases, leaving 9 bases not matched to a gene. The CDR3 has 16 amino acids. Here the CDR3 DNA reads TGTGCCAGCAGCCGAGAGACTAGCGGGCTCACCTACGAGCAGTACTTC. It is translated as CASSRETSGLTYEQYF.

The V call is TRBV20-1, the J call TRBJ2-7, with TRBD1 identical over 10 bases. In germline, CDR1 is DFQATT, CDR2 SNEGSKA (reference sequence). This CDR3 spans 15 amino acids. Germline trimming cut 6 bases from V and 2 bases from J; bases unmatched to any gene: 10. CDR3 loop: CSAQSGTGVTYEQYF. The CDR3 bases are TGCAGTGCGCAATCCGGGACAGGGGTCACCTACGAGCAGTACTTC.

This rearrangement joins TRBV7-9 to TRBJ2-3; the D gene is possibly TRBD1 (8 bases). The ends were cut back, 2 bases at V and 6 bases at J, with 18 bases in the middle. The CDR3 extends over 16 amino acids. Germline V lookup: CDR1 SEHNR, CDR2 FQNEAQ (reference sequence). The CDR3 region is CASSLTLTGEGDTQYF. CDR3 nucleotides: TGTGCCAGCAGCTTAACCCTGACAGGGGAGGGGGATACGCAGTATTTT.

This clonotype turned up a few times. This chain joins TRBV24-1 and TRBJ2-1; perhaps TRBD1 as D (7 bases). This CDR3 has 16 amino acids. The germline CDR1 and CDR2 sequences are KGHDR and SFDVKD. V was pared by 2 bases and J by 4 bases, with 14 bases between. The CDR3 DNA reads TGTGCCACCAGTGATTCGGACAGGAGGGCTTACAATGAGCAGTTCTTC. This encodes CATSDSDRRAYNEQFF.

This clonotype was found many times. This chain connects TRBV7-6 to TRBJ2-6; the D gene is possibly TRBD2 (5 bases). Trimming cost V 3 bases and J 2 bases, with 11 bases left between them. The CDR3 has 16 amino acids. Germline assignment: CDR1 SGHVS and CDR2 FNYEAQ. The CDR3 loop is CASSFLRGTGANVLTF. The CDR3 nucleotides are TGTGCCAGCAGCTTCCTACGGGGAACTGGGGCCAACGTCCTGACTTTC.

This clonotype was seen only a few times. The chain couples TRBV20-1 to TRBJ2-2; D gene uncertain. V was shortened by 1 base and J by 0 bases, with 15 bases between the two germline ends. Germline V gene sequence: CDR1 DFQATT, CDR2 SNEGSKA (reference sequence). The CDR3 is 17 amino acids. CDR3 nucleotide sequence: TGCAGTGCTAGAGGCCCTATTGGCGCCTCGAACACCGGGGAGCTGTTTTTT. Protein: CSARGPIGASNTGELFF.

The chain has TRBV10-3 and TRBJ2-5, with 7 nucleotides matching TRBD1. Germline V gene sequence: CDR1 ENHRY, CDR2 SYGVKD. Trimming cost V 6 bases and J 2 bases; bases outside gene matches: 6. The CDR3 loop spans 14 amino acids. The DNA for the CDR3 is TGTGCCATCAGGGGGCAGGGGGAGCAAGAGACCCAGTACTTC. As protein: CAIRGQGEQETQYF.

This clonotype was found many times. This rearrangement joins TRBV10-3 to TRBJ2-3, with 12 positions matching TRBD2. The germline gives CDR1 ENHRY, CDR2 SYGVKD. J was trimmed by 0 bases and V by 0 bases; bases with no gene match: 4. This CDR3 spans 18 amino acids. CDR3 DNA: TGTGCCATCAGTGAGTCGTTGGGGACTAGCGGGAGCACAGATACGCAGTATTTT. Its protein is CAISESLGTSGSTDTQYF.

The table lists this clonotype with many counts. The chain is built from TRBV20-1 and TRBJ2-1; TRBD1 is a possible D gene (5 bases). Germline CDR1 DFQATT, CDR2 SNEGSKA (reference sequence). The ends were cut back, 0 bases at V and 6 bases at J, with 6 bases in the middle. This CDR3 contains 12 residues. CDR3 in amino acids: CSAREGPNEQFF. The CDR3 DNA reads TGCAGTGCTAGAGAGGGGCCCAATGAGCAGTTCTTC.

This chain connects TRBV20-1 to TRBJ2-3; possibly TRBD2 for D (5 bases). This CDR3 comprises 10 residues. Germline V gene sequence: CDR1 DFQATT, CDR2 SNEGSKA (reference sequence). The CDR3 loop reads CSAGVDTQYF. CDR3 DNA: TGCAGCGCGGGTGTAGATACGCAGTATTTT.

Only a few counts were recorded for this clonotype. The V gene is TRBV12-3 or TRBV12-4, the J gene TRBJ2-2, with a tentative D call TRBD2 (5 bases). CDR3 length equals 15 residues. V gave up 5 bases and J gave up 0 bases, with 10 bases separating them. In DNA form, the CDR3 reads TGTGCCAGCAGTCCGCGGGCCCCGAACACCGGGGAGCTGTTTTTT. Protein product: CASSPRAPNTGELFF.

This clonotype was detected only a few times. J is TRBJ2-5 and V is TRBV20-1; 7 nucleotides line up with TRBD1. The CDR3 runs 12 residues. Germline CDR1 and CDR2: DFQATT and SNEGSKA (reference sequence). CDR3 nucleotides: TGCAGCGCAGACAGGGTGGTCGAGACCCAGTACTTC. Its protein product is CSADRVVETQYF.

The chain employs TRBV20-1 and TRBJ1-6; 7 bases are shared with TRBD1. The CDR3 covers 16 residues. The V segment lost 1 base and the J segment 8 bases; nucleotides outside the gene matches: 11. Germline CDR1 reads DFQATT; CDR2 reads SNEGSKA (reference sequence). Written as DNA, the CDR3 is TGCAGTGCTAGAGCAGGGACAGCCTTAGAAGATTCACCCCTCCACTTT. Residues: CSARAGTALEDSPLHF.

This clonotype was found many times. This chain joins TRBV7-2 and TRBJ2-5; 15 bases align to TRBD2. CDR3 length: 16 amino acids. The germline V gene encodes CDR1 SGHTA and CDR2 FQGNSA. V lost 6 bases and J lost 0; bases outside the gene matches: 2. In DNA form, the CDR3 reads TGTGCCAGCAGTGGGACTAGCGGGGGGAACCAAGAGACCCAGTACTTC. Translating it yields CASSGTSGGNQETQYF.

This rearrangement joins TRBV18 to TRBJ2-1; possibly TRBD1 or TRBD2 for D (5 bases each). Between the trimmed V and J ends, which lost 0 bases and 9 bases, there was a span of 15 bases. Germline CDR1 KGHSH, CDR2 LQKENI. The CDR3 consists of 15 residues. The CDR3 nucleotides read TGTGCCAGCTCACCACCGAATAGCGTGAGGGGTGAGCAGTTCTTC. It specifies CASSPPNSVRGEQFF.

There are many counts of this clonotype. This chain joins TRBV11-1 and TRBJ2-1, with TRBD2 as a possible D gene (6 bases). The CDR3 is made up of 16 amino acids. V was cut by 3 bases and J by 0 bases, with 12 bases left in between. Germline V CDR1 and CDR2: SGHAT, FQDESV (reference sequence). The CDR3 region is CASSLRGLSSYNEQFF. The CDR3, as DNA: TGTGCCAGCAGCTTGCGGGGACTGAGCTCCTACAATGAGCAGTTCTTC.

The chain uses TRBV12-3 or TRBV12-4 and TRBJ2-5, with D possibly TRBD2 on 5 matching bases. The CDR3 sequence is 15 residues long. Trimming cost V 4 bases and J 3 bases, with 15 bases left between them. This chain's CDR3 is CASSSELALKETQYF. CDR3 in DNA: TGTGCCAGCAGTTCAGAGCTAGCTCTAAAAGAGACCCAGTACTTC.

This clonotype was detected a few times. The J gene is TRBJ2-7, the V gene TRBV28, with 10 bases matching TRBD2. The junction had 7 bases not matched to a gene; V was cut back by 4 bases and J by 7 bases. The CDR3 runs 14 residues. Germline V lookup: CDR1 MDHEN, CDR2 SYDVKM. CDR3 sequence reads: CASSSPGLAREQYF. Written as DNA, the CDR3 is TGTGCCAGCAGTTCCCCGGGACTAGCGAGGGAGCAGTACTTC.

The chain has TRBV25-1 and TRBJ2-7; 9 positions match TRBD1. Germline trimming cut 5 bases from V and 5 bases from J; bases unmatched to any gene: 13. The CDR3 totals 16 residues. Per the germline V gene, CDR1 is MGHDK and CDR2 is SYGVNS. The CDR3 DNA follows: TGTGCCAGCAGTTCCAGCCCGGGACAGGGACCCAACGAGCAGTACTTC. It codes for CASSSSPGQGPNEQYF.

In this sample, this clonotype turned up many times. The rearrangement uses TRBV20-1 and TRBJ2-1; the D gene is possibly TRBD2 (5 bases). Trimming shortened V by 0 bases and J by 2 bases, and 14 bases separated the two germline ends. CDR3 length equals 16 residues. CDR1 and CDR2 (germline): DFQATT, SNEGSKA (reference sequence). CDR3 in amino acids: CSARDQWGVAYNEQFF. DNA of the CDR3: TGCAGTGCTAGAGATCAATGGGGAGTTGCCTACAATGAGCAGTTCTTC.

V usage is TRBV20-1 and J usage is TRBJ2-7; no definite D call. Germline loops: CDR1 DFQATT, CDR2 SNEGSKA (reference sequence). The CDR3 spans 13 residues. V shed 0 bases and J shed 4 bases, with 10 bases lying between them. The DNA of the CDR3 is TGCAGTGCTAGAGATAGGCTGAGATACGAGCAGTACTTC. This sequence encodes CSARDRLRYEQYF.

The J gene is TRBJ2-1, the V gene TRBV28, with TRBD2 identical over 11 bases. Germline trimming cut 0 bases from V and 10 bases from J; bases unmatched to any gene: 2. Germline V CDR1 and CDR2: MDHEN, SYDVKM. This CDR3 contains 14 residues. CDR3: CASSLWLAGGEQFF. The CDR3 DNA is TGTGCCAGCAGTTTATGGCTAGCGGGAGGCGAGCAGTTCTTC.

This clonotype was counted ten times or more. The chain carries TRBV7-6 and TRBJ2-2; D gene unclear. Germline V gene lookup returns CDR1 SGHVS and CDR2 FNYEAQ. V gave up 5 bases and J gave up 5 bases, with 15 bases separating them. This CDR3 has 15 residues. The CDR3 region is CASSPLGHGTGELFF. For the CDR3, the DNA is TGTGCCAGCAGCCCCCTAGGGCACGGGACCGGGGAGCTGTTTTTT.

This clonotype was observed a few times. CDR3 bases: TGTGCCAGCTCACCCGCGGGGGTCCCGGTAGAAGAGACCCAGTACTTC. Encoded protein: CASSPAGVPVEETQYF. The chain is built from TRBV18 and TRBJ2-5, with 7 bases fitting TRBD2. This CDR3 contains 16 residues. Germline V gene sequence: CDR1 KGHSH, CDR2 LQKENI. V shed 3 bases and J 3 bases; nucleotides not matched to a gene: 10.

As concerns this clonotype: No DNA is shown, since the ends of the CDR3 on it are uncertain; the CDR3 is the one TCRdb lists. The genes are TRBV9 and TRBJ2-2; no DNA check was done on the table's D call, TRBD2. The CDR3 region is 15 residues in length, termini included. CDR1 and CDR2 (germline): SGDLS, YYNGEE. The CDR3 is CASSVATGSGMLLFF.